This T cell receptor (beta chain) was recorded in a study of Ad26.COV2.S vaccination and SARS-CoV-2 variants (TCRdb year 2021). Concerning the study at large: Vaccine-arm donors were drawn from COV1001, a multicentre, randomized, double-blind, placebo-controlled phase I-IIa trial of Ad26.COV2.S in healthy adults. Ad26.COV2.S was administered intramuscularly at 5 x 10^10 or 1 x 10^11 viral particles, either as a single shot or as two shots given 56 days apart. TCRbeta repertoire sequencing served as the tool for gauging how specific and how broad the SARS-CoV-2-reactive T cell receptors were following Ad26.COV2.S vaccination. A total of roughly 32 samples were included in the TCR-sequenced set, comprising around 19 Ad26.COV2.S vaccine recipients, 5 placebo recipients and 8 SARS-CoV-2 convalescent individuals. Trial participants were randomized into five groups of five: low-dose or high-dose Ad26.COV2.S given once or twice, or placebo on both occasions. Investigators did not know the trial group allocation while performing experiments and assessing outcomes.

The sample's treatment or condition, from its label and the paper: roughly 18 received Ad26.COV2.S at low or high dose, single or two shots; 5 received placebo; per-sample allocation not given. For vaccine and placebo recipients, repertoires were sequenced using samples collected on day 63 after the first injection. In Cohort 1b, some 25 adults aged 18-55 years were enrolled at a single site in Boston, USA, between 29 July and 7 August 2020. Ad26.COV2.S was a replication-incompetent adenovirus type 26 vector expressing a prefusion-stabilized SARS-CoV-2 spike protein from the original Wuhan strain. TCRbeta CDR3 regions were sequenced with the immunoSEQ Assay. After extraction, genomic DNA underwent amplification by bias-controlled multiplex PCR, followed by high-throughput sequencing. The paper's data handling went like this. To quantify the absolute abundance of every unique TCRbeta CDR3 region, sequences were collapsed and filtered. Usable DNA was measured by amplifying reference genes present in all nucleated cells, and TCRbeta template counts were normalized to that usable DNA to estimate T cell fraction. Repertoire TCRs were annotated as SARS-CoV-2-specific by exact matching of V gene, CDR3 amino acid sequence and J gene to a known reactive TCR set. MIRA supplied the reference SARS-CoV-2 TCR set, which was filtered for enrichment in COVID-19-positive ImmuneCODE repertoires so that public or cross-reactive TCRs were removed. Using the MIRA antigens, annotated TCRs were further analysed by specific ORF or by position within an ORF. Breadth was defined as the number of annotated unique rearrangements divided by the total number of unique productive rearrangements, and depth was defined as the summed frequency of the annotated unique rearrangements. Group comparisons of TCR breadth used two-sided Wilcoxon rank-sum tests. TCRdb limited this immuneACCESS table to in-frame rearrangements with V and J called. A share of clones is missing; checked studies link under half to unresolved V genes, and the rest is unexplained. That table gives V, J and clone size, and the DNA gave D and trimming. Across this sample there are about 350,000 clones, with roughly 89% seen only once. Approximately 5% of the sample rests with the top ten.

Study-wide conclusions, independent of this receptor: Higher spike-specific TCR breadth was observed in Ad26.COV2.S recipients than in placebo recipients (P = 0.0014). Substantial breadth of spike-specific CD8+ and CD4+ T cell responses was reported after vaccination. Vaccine and placebo recipients had similar non-spike TCR breadth, a finding consistent with the vaccine containing only spike. The study was not powered for comparison of responses between vaccine doses or regimens. According to the authors, total T cell responses may have been underestimated by the TCR breadth and depth analyses.

Inclusive of the bounding cysteine and phenylalanine, the CDR3 is 14 residues long. Just the 42-base CDR3 DNA is kept, in frame starting at base 1. CDR1 and CDR2 (SGHTS, YDEGEE) derive from the germline V gene. Trimming takes 1 base from V and 1 base from J, and the germline ends sit 9 bases apart. This clone was recorded once. The specificity of this receptor is unknown. No much larger clonotype is one base removed from it; base qualities were not supplied. The TCR comes from a person aged 18-60 years who received the Ad26.COV2.S COVID-19 vaccine or a placebo. The specimen comprised peripheral blood, sampled in a trial of Ad26.COV2.S vaccine versus placebo. This chain joins TRBV5-8 to TRBJ2-7; a weak D assignment points to TRBD1 (6 bases agree). The DNA is TGTGCCAGCAGCTTGTCAGGGGCTTCCTACGAGCAGTACTTC. It codes for CASSLSGASYEQYF.